This entry features one T cell receptor (beta chain) sequence. Its specificity is unknown. The data are from a study of cytomegalovirus exposure and HLA in healthy donors. Germline assignment: CDR1 ENHRY and CDR2 SYGVKD. This CDR3 region has 16 residues. Nominally healthy donors provided the samples, though records likely missed some immune exposures. Points from the study as a whole: A few CMV-associated chains proved CMV antigen-specific in vitro. Overall, some 160 TCR beta chains were annotated as cytomegalovirus-associated. Later work associated fewer than 20,000 TCR beta sequences with HLA alleles at 0.05 false discovery rate.

PCR used 60 Vbeta primers and 13 Jbeta primers. Data came from immunoSEQ multiplex PCR; TCRdb stores just in-frame clones and leaves some out. This table has about 55,000 clones, around 78% appearing once. This sequence originates from a female donor in good health and CMV-seronegative. The chain uses TRBV10-3 and TRBJ2-5; 8 bases are shared with TRBD1. The tail of the sequence fits TRBJ2-7 better, so the J call may be wrong. What was sequenced was PBMCs. The CDR3 coding sequence is TGTGCCATCAGTAGAACAGGGGGGAGGAGGACCTACGAGCAGTACTTC. It codes for CAISRTGGRRTYEQYF.